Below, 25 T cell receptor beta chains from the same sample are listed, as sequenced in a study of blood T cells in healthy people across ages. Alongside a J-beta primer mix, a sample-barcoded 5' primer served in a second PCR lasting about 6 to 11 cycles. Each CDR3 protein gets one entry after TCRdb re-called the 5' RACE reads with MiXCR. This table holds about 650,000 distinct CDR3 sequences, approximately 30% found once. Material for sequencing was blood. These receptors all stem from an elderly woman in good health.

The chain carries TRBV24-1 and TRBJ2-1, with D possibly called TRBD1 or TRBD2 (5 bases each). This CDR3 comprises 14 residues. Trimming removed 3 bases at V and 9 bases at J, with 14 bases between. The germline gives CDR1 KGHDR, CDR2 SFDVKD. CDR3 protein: CATSDTRSGTEQFF. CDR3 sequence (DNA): TGTGCCACCAGTGATACTCGCTCAGGGACTGAGCAGTTCTTC.

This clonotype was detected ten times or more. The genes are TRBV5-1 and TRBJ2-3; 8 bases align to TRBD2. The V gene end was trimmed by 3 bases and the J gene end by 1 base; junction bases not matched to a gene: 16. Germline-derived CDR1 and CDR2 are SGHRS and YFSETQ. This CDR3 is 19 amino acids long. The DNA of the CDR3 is TGCGCCAGCAGCTCCAACCCCTCCGGGGGGGGCCGAGGCACAGATACGCAGTATTTT. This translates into CASSSNPSGGGRGTDTQYF.

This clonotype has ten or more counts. Written as DNA, the CDR3 is TGTGCCAGCAGCTCCAAGGGGTTCAATCAGCCCCAGCATTTT. It encodes CASSSKGFNQPQHF. This chain uses TRBV6-6 with TRBJ1-5, with a weak D call TRBD1 (5 bases). V lost 6 bases and J lost 3, with 12 bases in between. The CDR3 has 14 amino acids. Germline CDR1 and CDR2: MNHNY and SVGAGI (reference sequence).

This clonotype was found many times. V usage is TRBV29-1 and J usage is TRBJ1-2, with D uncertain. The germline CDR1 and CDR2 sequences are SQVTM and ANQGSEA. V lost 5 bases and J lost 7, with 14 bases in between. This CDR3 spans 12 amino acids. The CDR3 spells CSVWTASPGYTF. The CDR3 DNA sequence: TGCAGCGTTTGGACCGCTTCCCCTGGCTACACCTTC.

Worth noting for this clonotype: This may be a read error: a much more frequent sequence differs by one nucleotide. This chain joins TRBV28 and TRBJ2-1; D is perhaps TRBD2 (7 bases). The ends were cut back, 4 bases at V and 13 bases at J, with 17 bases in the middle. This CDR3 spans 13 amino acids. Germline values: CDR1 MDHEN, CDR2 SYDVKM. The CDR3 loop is CASSSGGRGTQFF. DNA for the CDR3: TGTGCCAGCAGTTCCGGGGGGCGGGGGACCCAGTTCTTC.

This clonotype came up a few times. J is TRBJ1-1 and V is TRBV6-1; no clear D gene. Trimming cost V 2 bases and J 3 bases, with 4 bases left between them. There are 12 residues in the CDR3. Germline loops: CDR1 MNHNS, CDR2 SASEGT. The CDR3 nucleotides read TGTGCCAGCAGTGAACCGGACACTGAAGCTTTCTTT. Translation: CASSEPDTEAFF.

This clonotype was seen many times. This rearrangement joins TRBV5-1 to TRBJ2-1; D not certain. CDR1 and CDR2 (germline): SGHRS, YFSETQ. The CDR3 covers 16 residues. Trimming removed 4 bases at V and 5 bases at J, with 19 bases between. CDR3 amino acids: CASSLPSPLPDNEQFF. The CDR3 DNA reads TGCGCCAGCAGCCTACCATCCCCTCTCCCCGACAATGAGCAGTTCTTC. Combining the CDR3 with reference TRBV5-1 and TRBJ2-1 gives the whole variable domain KAGVTQTPRYLIKTRGQQVTLSCSPISGHRSVSWYQQTPGQGLQFLFEYFSETQRNKGNFPGRFSGRQFSNSRSEMNVSTLELGDSALYLCASSLPSPLPDNEQFFGPGTRLTVL.

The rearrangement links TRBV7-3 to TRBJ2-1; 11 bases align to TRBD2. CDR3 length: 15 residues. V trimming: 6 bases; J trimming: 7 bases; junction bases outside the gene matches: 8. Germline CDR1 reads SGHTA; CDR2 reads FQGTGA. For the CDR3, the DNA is TGTGCCAGCAGGATACTAGCGGGAGCGGGGAATGAGCAGTTCTTC. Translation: CASRILAGAGNEQFF. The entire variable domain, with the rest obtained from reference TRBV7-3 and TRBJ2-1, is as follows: GAGVSQTPSNKVTEKGKYVELRCDPISGHTALYWYRQSLGQGPEFLIYFQGTGAADDSGLPNDRFFAVRPEGSVSTLKIQRTERGDSAVYLCASRILAGAGNEQFFGPGTRLTVL.

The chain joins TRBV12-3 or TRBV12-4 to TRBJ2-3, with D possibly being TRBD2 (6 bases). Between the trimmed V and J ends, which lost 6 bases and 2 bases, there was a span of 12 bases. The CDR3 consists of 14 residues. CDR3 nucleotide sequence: TGTGCCAGCAGCCCTCAGGACTACACAGATACGCAGTATTTT. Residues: CASSPQDYTDTQYF.

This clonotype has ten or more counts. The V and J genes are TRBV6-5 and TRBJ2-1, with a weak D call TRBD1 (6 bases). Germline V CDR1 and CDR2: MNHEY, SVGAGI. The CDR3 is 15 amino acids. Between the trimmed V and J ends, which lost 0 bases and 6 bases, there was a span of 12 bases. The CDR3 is CASSYSGAPGNEQFF. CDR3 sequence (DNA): TGTGCCAGCAGTTACTCGGGGGCCCCAGGCAATGAGCAGTTCTTC.

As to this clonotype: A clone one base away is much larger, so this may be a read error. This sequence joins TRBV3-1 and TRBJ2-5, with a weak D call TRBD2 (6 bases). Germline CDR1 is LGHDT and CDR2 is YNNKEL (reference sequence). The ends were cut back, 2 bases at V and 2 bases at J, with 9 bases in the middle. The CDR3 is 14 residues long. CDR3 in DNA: TGTGCCAGCAGCCAATTGGAGGGGCAAGAGACCCAGTACTTC. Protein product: CASSQLEGQETQYF.

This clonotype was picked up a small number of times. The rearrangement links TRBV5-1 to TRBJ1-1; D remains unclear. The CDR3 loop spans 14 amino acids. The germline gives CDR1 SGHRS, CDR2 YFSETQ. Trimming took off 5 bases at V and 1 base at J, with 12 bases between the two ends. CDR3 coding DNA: TGCGCCAGCAGTGTGGCGCGTCCGAACACTGAAGCTTTCTTT. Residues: CASSVARPNTEAFF.

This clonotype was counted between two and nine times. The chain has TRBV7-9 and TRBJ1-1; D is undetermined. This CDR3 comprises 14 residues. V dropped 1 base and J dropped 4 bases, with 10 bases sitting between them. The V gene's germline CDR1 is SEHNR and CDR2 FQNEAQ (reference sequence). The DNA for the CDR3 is TGTGCCAGCAGCTTAGACCACAGACTCACTGAAGCTTTCTTT. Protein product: CASSLDHRLTEAFF.

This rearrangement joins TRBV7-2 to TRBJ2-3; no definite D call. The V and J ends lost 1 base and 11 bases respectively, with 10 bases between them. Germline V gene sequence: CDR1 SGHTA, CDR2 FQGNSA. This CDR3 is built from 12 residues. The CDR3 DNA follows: TGTGCCAGCAGCTTAGGCAGGTCCGAGCAGTATTTT. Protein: CASSLGRSEQYF.

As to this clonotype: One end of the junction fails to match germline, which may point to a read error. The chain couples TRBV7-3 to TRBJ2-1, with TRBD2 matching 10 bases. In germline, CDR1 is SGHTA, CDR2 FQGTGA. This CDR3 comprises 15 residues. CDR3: CVSSLSGGARNEQFF. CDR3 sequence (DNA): TGTGTCAGCAGCTTAAGCGGGGGGGCAAGAAATGAGCAGTTCTTC.

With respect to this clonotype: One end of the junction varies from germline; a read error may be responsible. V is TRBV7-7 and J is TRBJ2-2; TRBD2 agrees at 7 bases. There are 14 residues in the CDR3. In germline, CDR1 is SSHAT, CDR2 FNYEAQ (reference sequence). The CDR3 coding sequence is TGTGCTAGCAGCCGGGACTACCACACCGGGGAGCTGTTTTTT. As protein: CASSRDYHTGELFF. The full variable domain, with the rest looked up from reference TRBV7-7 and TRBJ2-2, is GAGVSQSPRYKVTKRGQDVTLRCDPISSHATLYWYQQALGQGPEFLTYFNYEAQPDKSGLPSDRFSAERPEGSISTLTIQRTEQRDSAMYRCASSRDYHTGELFFGEGSRLTVL.

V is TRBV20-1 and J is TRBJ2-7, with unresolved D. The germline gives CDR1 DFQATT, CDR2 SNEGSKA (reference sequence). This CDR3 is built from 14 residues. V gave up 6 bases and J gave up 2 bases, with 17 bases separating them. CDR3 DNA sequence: TGCAGTGCACACCCCTCGGGCGTCCCCTACGAGCAGTACTTC. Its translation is CSAHPSGVPYEQYF.

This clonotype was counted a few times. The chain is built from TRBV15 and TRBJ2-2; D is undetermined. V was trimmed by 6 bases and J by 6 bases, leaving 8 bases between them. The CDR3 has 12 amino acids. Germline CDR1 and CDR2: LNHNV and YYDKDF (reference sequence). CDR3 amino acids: CATSRVAGELFF. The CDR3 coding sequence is TGTGCCACCAGTAGGGTTGCCGGGGAGCTGTTTTTT.

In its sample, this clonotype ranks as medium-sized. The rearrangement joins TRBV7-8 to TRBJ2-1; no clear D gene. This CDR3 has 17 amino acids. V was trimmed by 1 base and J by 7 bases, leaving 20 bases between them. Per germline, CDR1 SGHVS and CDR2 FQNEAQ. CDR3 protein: CASSLVRQTRTLNEQFF. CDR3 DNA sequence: TGTGCCAGCAGCTTAGTACGGCAGACCAGAACTTTAAATGAGCAGTTCTTC.

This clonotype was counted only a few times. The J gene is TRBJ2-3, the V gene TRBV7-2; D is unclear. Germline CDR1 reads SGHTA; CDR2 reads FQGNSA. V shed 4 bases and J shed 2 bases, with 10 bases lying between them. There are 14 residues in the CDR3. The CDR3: CASSSGPYTDTQYF. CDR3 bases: TGTGCCAGCAGCTCAGGACCGTACACAGATACGCAGTATTTT. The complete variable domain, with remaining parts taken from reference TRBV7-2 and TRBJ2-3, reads GAGVSQSPSNKVTEKGKDVELRCDPISGHTALYWYRQSLGQGLEFLIYFQGNSAPDKSGLPSDRFSAERTGGSVSTLTIQRTQQEDSAVYLCASSSGPYTDTQYFGPGTRLTVL.

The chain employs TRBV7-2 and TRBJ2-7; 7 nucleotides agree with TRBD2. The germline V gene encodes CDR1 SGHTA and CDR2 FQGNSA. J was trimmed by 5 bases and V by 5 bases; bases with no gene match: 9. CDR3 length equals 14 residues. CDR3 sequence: CASSPTSAVDEQYF. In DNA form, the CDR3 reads TGTGCCAGCAGCCCAACTAGCGCGGTAGACGAGCAGTACTTC. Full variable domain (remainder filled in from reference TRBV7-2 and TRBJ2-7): GAGVSQSPSNKVTEKGKDVELRCDPISGHTALYWYRQSLGQGLEFLIYFQGNSAPDKSGLPSDRFSAERTGGSVSTLTIQRTQQEDSAVYLCASSPTSAVDEQYFGPGTRLTVT.

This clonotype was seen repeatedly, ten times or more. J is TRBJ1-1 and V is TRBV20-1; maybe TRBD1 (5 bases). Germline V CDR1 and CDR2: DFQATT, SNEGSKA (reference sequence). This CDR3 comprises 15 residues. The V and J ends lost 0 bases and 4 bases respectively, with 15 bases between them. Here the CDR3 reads CSARDLWAGVTEAFF. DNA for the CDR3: TGCAGTGCTAGAGATCTGTGGGCGGGGGTCACTGAAGCTTTCTTT.

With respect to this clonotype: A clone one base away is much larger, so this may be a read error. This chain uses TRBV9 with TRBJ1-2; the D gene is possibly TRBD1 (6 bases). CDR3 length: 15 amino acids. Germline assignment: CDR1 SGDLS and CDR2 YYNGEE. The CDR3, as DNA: TGTGTCAGCAGCGCATGGGACACAATTAACTATGGCTACACCTTC. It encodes CVSSAWDTINYGYTF.

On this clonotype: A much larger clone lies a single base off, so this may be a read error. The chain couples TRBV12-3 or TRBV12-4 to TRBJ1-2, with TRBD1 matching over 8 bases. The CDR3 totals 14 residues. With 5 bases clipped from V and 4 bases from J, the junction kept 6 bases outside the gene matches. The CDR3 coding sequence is TGTGCCAGCAGTCGGGACAGGTCTGCCTATGGCTACACCTTC. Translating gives CASSRDRSAYGYTF.

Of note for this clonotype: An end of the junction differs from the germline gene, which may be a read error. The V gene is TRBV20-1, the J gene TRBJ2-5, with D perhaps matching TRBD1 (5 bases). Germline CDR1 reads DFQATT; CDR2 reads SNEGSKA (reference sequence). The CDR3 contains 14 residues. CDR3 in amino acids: CGATDNPIENEQYF. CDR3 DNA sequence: TGCGGTGCTACGGACAACCCGATTGAAAATGAGCAGTACTTC.